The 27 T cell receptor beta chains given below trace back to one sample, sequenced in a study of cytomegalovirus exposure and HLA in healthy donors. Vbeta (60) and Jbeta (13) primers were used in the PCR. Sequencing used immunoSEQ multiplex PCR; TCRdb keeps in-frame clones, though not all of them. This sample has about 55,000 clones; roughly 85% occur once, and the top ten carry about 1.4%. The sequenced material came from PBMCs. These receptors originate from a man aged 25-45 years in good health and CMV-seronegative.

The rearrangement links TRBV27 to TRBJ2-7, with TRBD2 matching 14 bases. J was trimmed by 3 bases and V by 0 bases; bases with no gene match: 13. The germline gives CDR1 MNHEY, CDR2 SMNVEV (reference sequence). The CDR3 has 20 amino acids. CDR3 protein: CASSLSLPTSGRAQGYEQYF. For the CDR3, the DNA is TGTGCCAGCAGTTTATCGCTACCGACTAGCGGGAGGGCTCAGGGCTACGAGCAGTACTTC.

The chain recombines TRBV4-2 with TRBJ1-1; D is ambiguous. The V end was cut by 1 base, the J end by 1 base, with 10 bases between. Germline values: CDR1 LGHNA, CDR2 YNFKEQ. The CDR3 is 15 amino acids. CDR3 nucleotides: TGTGCCAGCAGCCAAGTTTTGGGAGAGAACACTGAAGCTTTCTTT. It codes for CASSQVLGENTEAFF.

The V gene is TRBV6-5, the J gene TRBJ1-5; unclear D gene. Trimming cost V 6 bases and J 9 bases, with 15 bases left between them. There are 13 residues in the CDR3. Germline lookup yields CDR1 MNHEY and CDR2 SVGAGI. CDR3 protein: CASSTVSKGPQHF. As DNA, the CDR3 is TGTGCCAGCAGCACAGTCTCTAAAGGGCCCCAGCATTTT.

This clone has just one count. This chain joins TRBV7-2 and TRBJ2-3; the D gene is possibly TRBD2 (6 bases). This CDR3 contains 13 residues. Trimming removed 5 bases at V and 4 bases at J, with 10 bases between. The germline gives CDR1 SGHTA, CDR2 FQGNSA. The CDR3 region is CASSPRRADTQYF. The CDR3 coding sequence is TGTGCCAGCAGCCCTAGGAGGGCAGATACGCAGTATTTT.

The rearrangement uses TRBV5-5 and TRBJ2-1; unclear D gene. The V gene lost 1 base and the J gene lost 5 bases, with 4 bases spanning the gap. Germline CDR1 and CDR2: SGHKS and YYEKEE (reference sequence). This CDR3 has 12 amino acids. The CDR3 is CASSLTNNEQFF. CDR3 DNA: TGTGCCAGCAGCTTGACAAACAATGAGCAGTTCTTC. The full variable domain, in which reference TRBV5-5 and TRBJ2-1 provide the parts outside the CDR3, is DAGVTQSPTHLIKTRGQQVTLRCSPISGHKSVSWYQQVLGQGPQFIFQYYEKEERGRGNFPDRFSARQFPNYSSELNVNALLLGDSALYLCASSLTNNEQFFGPGTRLTVL.

Here the CDR3 reads CASSLGQGTGNSPLHF. CDR3 DNA: TGCGCCAGCAGCCTAGGACAGGGGACGGGTAATTCACCCCTCCACTTT. V gene TRBV5-1 combines with J gene TRBJ1-6; 9 bases fit TRBD1. Germline CDR1 is SGHRS and CDR2 is YFSETQ. The CDR3 runs to 16 residues. Trimming cost V 4 bases and J 6 bases; bases outside gene matches: 8.

CDR3 in DNA: TGTGCCAGCGTACGACAGGCCACAGTGAACACTGAAGCTTTCTTT. Translated: CASVRQATVNTEAFF. The chain links TRBV28 to TRBJ1-1; D may be TRBD1 (6 bases). V lost 8 bases, J lost 0 bases, and 16 bases lay in between. Germline V lookup: CDR1 MDHEN, CDR2 SYDVKM. There are 15 residues in the CDR3.

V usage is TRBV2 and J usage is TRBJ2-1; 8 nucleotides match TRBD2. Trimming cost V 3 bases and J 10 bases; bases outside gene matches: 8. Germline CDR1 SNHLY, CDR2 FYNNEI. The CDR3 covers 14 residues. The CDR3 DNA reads TGTGCCAGCAGTGACGGGAGGGCCCCGGGGGAGCAGTTCTTC. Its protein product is CASSDGRAPGEQFF.

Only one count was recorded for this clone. The chain's CDR3 is CASSLVGTGDPGGYTF. DNA for the CDR3: TGTGCCAGCAGCTTGGTCGGGACAGGGGACCCGGGGGGCTACACCTTC. This sequence joins TRBV5-6 and TRBJ1-2; 10 bases agree with TRBD1. The germline CDR1 and CDR2 sequences are SGHDT and YYEEEE. The V gene end was trimmed by 0 bases and the J gene end by 8 bases; junction bases not matched to a gene: 10. The CDR3 runs 16 residues.

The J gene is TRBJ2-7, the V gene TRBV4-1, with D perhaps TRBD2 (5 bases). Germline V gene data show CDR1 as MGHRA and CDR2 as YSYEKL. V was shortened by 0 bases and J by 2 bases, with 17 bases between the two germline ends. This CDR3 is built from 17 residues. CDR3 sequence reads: CASSQELLGIHTYEQYF. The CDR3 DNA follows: TGCGCCAGCAGCCAAGAATTACTCGGGATACACACCTACGAGCAGTACTTC.

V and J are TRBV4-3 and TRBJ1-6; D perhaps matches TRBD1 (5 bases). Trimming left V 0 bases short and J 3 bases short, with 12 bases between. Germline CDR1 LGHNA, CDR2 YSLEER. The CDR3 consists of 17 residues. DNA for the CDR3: TGCGCCAGCAGCCAAGATTTGGGGGGTAACTATAATTCACCCCTCCACTTT. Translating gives CASSQDLGGNYNSPLHF.

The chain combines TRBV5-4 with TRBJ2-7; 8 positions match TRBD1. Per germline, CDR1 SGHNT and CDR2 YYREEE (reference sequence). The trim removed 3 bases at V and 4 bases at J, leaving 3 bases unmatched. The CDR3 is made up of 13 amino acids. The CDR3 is CASSWQGAYEQYF. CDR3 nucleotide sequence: TGTGCCAGCAGCTGGCAGGGGGCTTACGAGCAGTACTTC.

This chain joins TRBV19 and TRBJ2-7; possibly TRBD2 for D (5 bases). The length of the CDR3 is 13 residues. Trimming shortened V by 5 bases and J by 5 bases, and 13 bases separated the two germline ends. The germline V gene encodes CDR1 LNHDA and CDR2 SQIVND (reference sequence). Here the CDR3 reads CASSREGTHEQYF. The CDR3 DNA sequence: TGTGCCAGTAGTCGTGAGGGTACGCACGAGCAGTACTTC.

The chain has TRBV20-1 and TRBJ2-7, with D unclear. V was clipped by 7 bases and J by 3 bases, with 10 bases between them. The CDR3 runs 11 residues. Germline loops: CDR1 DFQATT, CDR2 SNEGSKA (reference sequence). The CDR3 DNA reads TGCAGTGTAACAGAGTACTACGAGCAGTACTTC. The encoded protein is CSVTEYYEQYF.

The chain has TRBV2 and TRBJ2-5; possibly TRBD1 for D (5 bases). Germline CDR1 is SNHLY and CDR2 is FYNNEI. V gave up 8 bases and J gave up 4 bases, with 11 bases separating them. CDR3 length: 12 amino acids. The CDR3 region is CASAAGRETQYF. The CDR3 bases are TGTGCCAGCGCGGCAGGGCGAGAGACCCAGTACTTC.

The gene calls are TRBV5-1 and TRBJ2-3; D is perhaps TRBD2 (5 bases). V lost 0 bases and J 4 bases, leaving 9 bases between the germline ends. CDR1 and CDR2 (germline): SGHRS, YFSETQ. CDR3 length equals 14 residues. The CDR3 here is CASSLGQEADTQYF. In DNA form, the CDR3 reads TGCGCCAGCAGCTTGGGGCAGGAGGCAGATACGCAGTATTTT.

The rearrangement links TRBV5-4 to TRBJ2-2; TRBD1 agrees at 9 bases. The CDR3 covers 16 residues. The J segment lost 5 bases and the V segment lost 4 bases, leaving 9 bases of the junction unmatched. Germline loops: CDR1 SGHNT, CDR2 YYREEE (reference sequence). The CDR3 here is CASSTRRTGETGELFF. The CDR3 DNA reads TGTGCCAGCAGCACGCGGAGGACAGGGGAGACCGGGGAGCTGTTTTTT. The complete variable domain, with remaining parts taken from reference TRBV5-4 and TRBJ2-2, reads ETGVTQSPTHLIKTRGQQVTLRCSSQSGHNTVSWYQQALGQGPQFIFQYYREEENGRGNFPPRFSGLQFPNYSSELNVNALELDDSALYLCASSTRRTGETGELFFGEGSRLTVL.

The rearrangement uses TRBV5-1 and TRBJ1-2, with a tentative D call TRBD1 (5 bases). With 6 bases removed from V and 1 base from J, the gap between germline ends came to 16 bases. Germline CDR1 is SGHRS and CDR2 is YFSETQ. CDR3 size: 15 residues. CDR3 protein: CASTNFQGNNYGYTF. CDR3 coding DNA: TGCGCCAGCACAAACTTTCAGGGAAATAACTATGGCTACACCTTC.

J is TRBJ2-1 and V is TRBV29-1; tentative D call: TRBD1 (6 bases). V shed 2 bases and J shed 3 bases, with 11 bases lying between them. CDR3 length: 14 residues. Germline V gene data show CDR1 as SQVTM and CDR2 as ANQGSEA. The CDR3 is CSVERIGGYNEQFF. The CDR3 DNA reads TGCAGCGTTGAAAGGATAGGGGGCTACAATGAGCAGTTCTTC.

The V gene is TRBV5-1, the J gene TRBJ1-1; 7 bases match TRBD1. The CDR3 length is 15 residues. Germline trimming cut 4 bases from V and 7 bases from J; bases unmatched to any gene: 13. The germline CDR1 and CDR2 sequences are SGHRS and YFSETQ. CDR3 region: CASSADRQGVGEAFF. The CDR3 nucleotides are TGCGCCAGCAGCGCGGACCGACAGGGAGTGGGTGAAGCTTTCTTT.

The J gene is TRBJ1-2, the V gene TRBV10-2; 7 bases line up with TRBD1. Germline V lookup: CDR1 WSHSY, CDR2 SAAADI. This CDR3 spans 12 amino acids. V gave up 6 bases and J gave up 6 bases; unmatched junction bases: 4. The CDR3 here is CASSPQGDGYTF. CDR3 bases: TGCGCCAGCAGCCCGCAGGGGGATGGCTACACCTTC.

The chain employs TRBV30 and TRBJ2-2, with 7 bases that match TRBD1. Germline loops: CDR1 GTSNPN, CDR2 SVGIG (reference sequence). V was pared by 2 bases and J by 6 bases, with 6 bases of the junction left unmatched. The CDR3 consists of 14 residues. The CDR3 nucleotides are TGTGCCTGGAGTCTTACAGGGGCCGCCGGGGAGCTGTTTTTT. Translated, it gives CAWSLTGAAGELFF. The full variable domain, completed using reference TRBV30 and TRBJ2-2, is SQTIHQWPATLVQPVGSPLSLECTVEGTSNPNLYWYRQAAGRGLQLLFYSVGIGQISSEVPQNLSASRPQDRQFILSSKKLLLSDSGFYLCAWSLTGAAGELFFGEGSRLTVL.

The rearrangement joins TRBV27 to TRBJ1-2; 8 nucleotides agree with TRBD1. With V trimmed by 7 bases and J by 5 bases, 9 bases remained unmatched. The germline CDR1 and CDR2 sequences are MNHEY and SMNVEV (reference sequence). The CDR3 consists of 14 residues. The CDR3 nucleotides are TGTGCCAGCAATCCAACAGGGGGACGGTATGGCTACACCTTC. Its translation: CASNPTGGRYGYTF.

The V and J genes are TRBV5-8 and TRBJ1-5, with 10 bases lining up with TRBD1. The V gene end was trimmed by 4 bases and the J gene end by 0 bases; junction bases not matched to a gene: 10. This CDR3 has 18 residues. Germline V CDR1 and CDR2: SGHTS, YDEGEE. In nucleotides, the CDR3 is TGTGCCAGCAGCCTCGTCCGGACAGGGGGTGTTAGCAATCAGCCCCAGCATTTT. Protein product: CASSLVRTGGVSNQPQHF.

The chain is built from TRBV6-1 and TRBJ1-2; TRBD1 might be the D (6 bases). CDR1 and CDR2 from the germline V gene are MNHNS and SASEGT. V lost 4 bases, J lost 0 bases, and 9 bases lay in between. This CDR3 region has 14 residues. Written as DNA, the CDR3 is TGTGCCAGCAGTGTGGACAGATCTAACTATGGCTACACCTTC. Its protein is CASSVDRSNYGYTF.

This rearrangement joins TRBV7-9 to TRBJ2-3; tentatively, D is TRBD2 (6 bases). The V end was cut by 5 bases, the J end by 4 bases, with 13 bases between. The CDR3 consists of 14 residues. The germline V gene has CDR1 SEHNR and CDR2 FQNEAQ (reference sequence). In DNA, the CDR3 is TGTGCCAGCAGCCCAGGGACTGCTGCAGATACGCAGTATTTT. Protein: CASSPGTAADTQYF.

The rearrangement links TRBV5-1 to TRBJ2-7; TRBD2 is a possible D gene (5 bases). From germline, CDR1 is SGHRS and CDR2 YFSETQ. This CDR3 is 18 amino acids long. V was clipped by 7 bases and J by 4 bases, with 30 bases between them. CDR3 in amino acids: CASSYVPSSAMGSYEQYF. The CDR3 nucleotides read TGCGCCAGCTCCTACGTCCCCTCTAGTGCAATGGGGAGTTACGAGCAGTACTTC.